Presented here are 15 T cell receptor beta chains from one specimen sequenced in a study of radiotherapy plus CTLA-4 blockade in lung cancer. Sequenced by immunoSEQ multiplex PCR; TCRdb stores in-frame clones only, minus some. The sample carries approximately 95,000 clones, 82% recorded once. The specimen comprised peripheral blood, sampled from a patient treated with radiotherapy plus ipilimumab. These receptor sequences come from a human donor with non-small cell lung cancer who had a partial response to radiotherapy plus ipilimumab.

The chain combines TRBV30 with TRBJ2-5; a possible D gene is TRBD2 (6 bases). The CDR3 is 14 amino acids. Trimming removed 1 base from V and 2 bases from J, with 11 bases in between. CDR1 is GTSNPN and CDR2 is SVGIG in the germline V gene (reference sequence). CDR3 coding DNA: TGTGCCTGGAGTGCCCCGGAGGGGCAAGAGACCCAGTACTTC. Protein sequence: CAWSAPEGQETQYF.

The chain recombines TRBV19 with TRBJ1-1; the match to TRBD1 covers 10 bases. The CDR3 is 15 amino acids. Germline V gene data show CDR1 as LNHDA and CDR2 as SQIVND (reference sequence). Trimming cost V 1 base and J 1 base; bases outside gene matches: 0. For the CDR3, the DNA is TGTGCCAGTAGTATAGGACAGGGGGCGAACACTGAAGCTTTCTTT. This sequence encodes CASSIGQGANTEAFF. The full variable domain, completed using reference TRBV19 and TRBJ1-1, is DGGITQSPKYLFRKEGQNVTLSCEQNLNHDAMYWYRQDPGQGLRLIYYSQIVNDFQKGDIAEGYSVSREKKESFPLTVTSAQKNPTAFYLCASSIGQGANTEAFFGQGTRLTVV.

V and J are TRBV5-6 and TRBJ2-3; D may be TRBD2 (6 bases). CDR1 SGHDT and CDR2 YYEEEE come from the germline V gene. This CDR3 has 15 residues. V was shortened by 2 bases and J by 0 bases, with 10 bases between the two germline ends. The CDR3, as DNA: TGTGCCAGCAGCTTTAGCGGAACTAGCACAGATACGCAGTATTTT. Amino acid sequence: CASSFSGTSTDTQYF. The whole variable domain, remainder taken from reference TRBV5-6 and TRBJ2-3, is DAGVTQSPTHLIKTRGQQVTLRCSPKSGHDTVSWYQQALGQGPQFIFQYYEEEERQRGNFPDRFSGHQFPNYSSELNVNALLLGDSALYLCASSFSGTSTDTQYFGPGTRLTVL.

The gene calls are TRBV5-1 and TRBJ1-4, with 9 bases aligning to TRBD1. V dropped 4 bases and J dropped 8; count of bases not matched to a gene: 6. Germline values: CDR1 SGHRS, CDR2 YFSETQ. The CDR3 runs 14 residues. DNA of the CDR3: TGCGCCAGCAGCCCGGGACAGGGCGGCGAAAAACTGTTTTTT. Its protein is CASSPGQGGEKLFF.

The V gene is TRBV5-4, the J gene TRBJ2-1; 12 nucleotides match TRBD2. V lost 2 bases to trimming and J lost 5 bases; unmatched junction nucleotides: 5. Germline V gene lookup returns CDR1 SGHNT and CDR2 YYREEE (reference sequence). The CDR3 is made up of 16 amino acids. CDR3 in amino acids: CASSFGLAGPNNEQFF. The CDR3 bases are TGTGCCAGCAGCTTTGGACTAGCGGGACCAAACAATGAGCAGTTCTTC.

This clone was counted a single time. This sequence joins TRBV5-1 and TRBJ2-5; 7 nucleotides line up with TRBD2. Germline V gene sequence: CDR1 SGHRS, CDR2 YFSETQ. The CDR3 is made up of 13 amino acids. The ends lost 2 bases at V and 4 bases at J; junction bases unmatched: 2. The CDR3 bases are TGCGCCAGCAGCTTTGCGGGAGCAGAGACCCAGTACTTC. It encodes CASSFAGAETQYF.

The chain has TRBV10-2 and TRBJ2-6, with 8 nucleotides matching TRBD2. V shed 4 bases, J shed 0 bases, and the junction held 11 bases outside the gene matches. Germline V gene lookup returns CDR1 WSHSY and CDR2 SAAADI. The CDR3 covers 19 residues. Here the CDR3 reads CASSVPSRAGASGANVLTF. The CDR3 region has the DNA TGCGCCAGCAGTGTCCCCAGTCGAGCGGGGGCCTCTGGGGCCAACGTCCTGACTTTC.

This chain connects TRBV29-1 to TRBJ2-1; TRBD2 matches 9 bases. The CDR3 has 14 amino acids. V dropped 4 bases and J dropped 5; count of bases not matched to a gene: 6. Germline loops: CDR1 SQVTM, CDR2 ANQGSEA. DNA for the CDR3: TGCAGCGTTGGTAGACTAGCGGCCGACAATGAGCAGTTCTTC. It codes for CSVGRLAADNEQFF.

The chain carries TRBV10-3 and TRBJ2-3; TRBD2 matches at 7 bases. Germline-derived CDR1 and CDR2 are ENHRY and SYGVKD. V shed 4 bases, J shed 0 bases, and the junction held 4 bases outside the gene matches. This CDR3 has 15 amino acids. CDR3 in DNA: TGTGCCATCAGTGTTGGGACTACTAGCACAGATACGCAGTATTTT. This encodes CAISVGTTSTDTQYF.

The CDR3, as DNA: TGTGCCAGCTCAGACACAGGGTTAGTCGGCAATTCACCCCTCCACTTT. Translating gives CASSDTGLVGNSPLHF. The chain carries TRBV18 and TRBJ1-6, with D tentatively TRBD1 (6 bases). The CDR3 loop spans 16 amino acids. V was pared by 5 bases and J by 7 bases, with 18 bases between. Germline V gives CDR1 KGHSH, CDR2 LQKENI.

V and J are TRBV7-3 and TRBJ1-1; perhaps TRBD1 as D (5 bases). The CDR3 covers 13 residues. CDR1 SGHTA and CDR2 FQGTGA come from the germline V gene. The V gene lost 5 bases and the J gene lost 8 bases, with 15 bases spanning the gap. This CDR3 reads CASSPLSGVEAFF. DNA of the CDR3: TGTGCCAGCAGCCCCCTCTCGGGGGTGGAAGCTTTCTTT.

This clone was seen a few times. This chain joins TRBV7-9 and TRBJ1-2, with D uncertain. There are 15 residues in the CDR3. Germline V gives CDR1 SEHNR, CDR2 FQNEAQ (reference sequence). V dropped 5 bases and J dropped 3 bases, with 16 bases sitting between them. In DNA, the CDR3 is TGTGCCAGCAGCGTGACTCCGGGAAATTACTATGGCTACACCTTC. Translating it yields CASSVTPGNYYGYTF.

The chain uses TRBV28 and TRBJ1-3, with D perhaps TRBD1 (5 bases). Trimming cost V 6 bases and J 0 bases, with 12 bases left between them. CDR3 length equals 15 residues. Germline V gives CDR1 MDHEN, CDR2 SYDVKM. As DNA, the CDR3 is TGTGCCAGCAGCCTTTTGGGGCGCTCTGGAAACACCATATATTTT. It specifies CASSLLGRSGNTIYF.

V usage is TRBV30 and J usage is TRBJ2-6, with D possibly being TRBD2 (6 bases). The CDR3 has 14 residues. Germline V gene lookup returns CDR1 GTSNPN and CDR2 SVGIG (reference sequence). V lost 3 bases, J lost 3 bases, and 9 bases lay in between. The CDR3 sequence: CAWSAGGGANVLTF. The CDR3 coding sequence is TGTGCCTGGAGCGCCGGGGGTGGGGCCAACGTCCTGACTTTC.

The genes are TRBV6-1 and TRBJ1-3; D is undetermined. The CDR3 extends over 13 amino acids. Trimming cost V 5 bases and J 5 bases, with 10 bases left between them. Germline-derived CDR1 and CDR2 are MNHNS and SASEGT. In nucleotides, the CDR3 is TGTGCCAGCAGTTCCCCAGTTAGAAACACCATATATTTT. The encoded protein is CASSSPVRNTIYF.